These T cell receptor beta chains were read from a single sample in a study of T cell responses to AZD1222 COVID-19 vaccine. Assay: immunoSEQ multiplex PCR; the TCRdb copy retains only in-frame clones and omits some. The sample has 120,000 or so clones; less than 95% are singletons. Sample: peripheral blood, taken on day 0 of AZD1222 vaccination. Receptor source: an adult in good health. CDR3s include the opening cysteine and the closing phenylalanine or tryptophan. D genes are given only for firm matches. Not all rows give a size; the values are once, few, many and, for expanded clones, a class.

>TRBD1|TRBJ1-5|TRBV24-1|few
TGTGCCACCAGTGATTCACCAGGGGGACAGGGATTGTATAGCAATCAGCCCCAGCATTTT
CATSDSPGGQGLYSNQPQHF
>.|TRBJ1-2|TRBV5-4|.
TGTGCCAGCAGCTTGGCCAATACGAGGGGGTATGGCTACACCTTC
CASSLANTRGYGYTF
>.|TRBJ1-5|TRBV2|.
TGTGCCAGCACAGGGCAGATTAGCAATCAGCCCCAGCATTTT
CASTGQISNQPQHF
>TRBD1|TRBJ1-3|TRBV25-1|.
TGTGCCAGCAGTGAATTCGGGACAGGGGTTATTGGAAACACCATATATTTT
CASSEFGTGVIGNTIYF
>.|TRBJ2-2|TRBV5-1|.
TGCGCCAGCAGCTTACAGAGGGACACCGGGGAGCTGTTTTTT
CASSLQRDTGELFF
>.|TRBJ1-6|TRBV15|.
TGTGCCACCAGCAAAGACAGGCGTTGGTCACCCCTCCACTTT
CATSKDRRWSPLHF
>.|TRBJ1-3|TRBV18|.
TGTGCCAGCTCACCGGACCCGTCTGGAAACACCATATATTTT
CASSPDPSGNTIYF
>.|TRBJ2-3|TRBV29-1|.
TGCAGCTCCATCCGACATATTAGCACAGATACGCAGTATTTT
CSSIRHISTDTQYF
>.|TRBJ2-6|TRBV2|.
TGTGCCAGCAGTGAAATATCAGACTGGGTTGGGGCCAACGTCCTGACTTTC
CASSEISDWVGANVLTF
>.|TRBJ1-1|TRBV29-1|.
TGCAGCGGCGGCTGGGCGCAGAGAACGACGAACACTGAAGCTTTCTTT
CSGGWAQRTTNTEAFF
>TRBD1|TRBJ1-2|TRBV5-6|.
TGTGCCAGCAGCTTCGACAGGGCGTACCGCTACACCTTC
CASSFDRAYRYTF
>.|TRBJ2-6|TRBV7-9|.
TGTGCCAGCAGCTCGGACTTCCCGAGGGGAAGCTCTGGGGCCAACGTCCTGACTTTC
CASSSDFPRGSSGANVLTF